The 4 T cell receptor beta chains below were found in one sample sequenced in a study of CD8+ T cells in alopecia areata. Sequencing relied on a cDNA template that was reverse transcribed from extracted RNA. Data came from immunoSEQ multiplex PCR; TCRdb stores just in-frame clones and leaves some out. Of under 250,000 clones in the sample, 50% to 60% were seen once. The sample in question was CD4+ T cells sorted from blood, obtained at week 0. The source of these receptors is a human donor with alopecia areata.

The chain employs TRBV30 and TRBJ1-5; TRBD1 matches at 7 bases. From germline, CDR1 is GTSNPN and CDR2 SVGIG (reference sequence). Losses at the gene ends were 1 base for V and 3 bases for J; bases not matched to a gene: 6. The CDR3 has 15 amino acids. The CDR3 loop is CAWSGRGLFNQPQHF. CDR3 sequence (DNA): TGTGCCTGGAGTGGTAGGGGGCTTTTCAATCAGCCCCAGCATTTT.

The chain carries TRBV9 and TRBJ2-1; D remains ambiguous. V was clipped by 3 bases and J by 3 bases, with 13 bases between them. This CDR3 region has 15 residues. The V gene's germline CDR1 is SGDLS and CDR2 YYNGEE. The CDR3: CASSGQDLNYNEQFF. CDR3 coding DNA: TGTGCCAGCAGCGGGCAAGATCTCAACTACAATGAGCAGTTCTTC. The full variable domain, its missing parts supplied by reference TRBV9 and TRBJ2-1, is DSGVTQTPKHLITATGQRVTLRCSPRSGDLSVYWYQQSLDQGLQFLIQYYNGEERAKGNILERFSAQQFPDLHSELNLSSLELGDSALYFCASSGQDLNYNEQFFGPGTRLTVL.

This clone was picked up a small number of times. The chain uses TRBV18 and TRBJ2-3; TRBD1 or TRBD2 may be the D gene (5 bases each). The V gene lost 2 bases and the J gene lost 4 bases, with 10 bases spanning the gap. The CDR3 is 14 residues long. Germline CDR1 and CDR2: KGHSH and LQKENI. The CDR3 reads CASSPIQGPDTQYF. As DNA, the CDR3 is TGTGCCAGCTCACCAATCCAGGGACCAGATACGCAGTATTTT.

The V and J genes are TRBV29-1 and TRBJ1-2; D is uncertain. This CDR3 has 13 amino acids. In germline, CDR1 is SQVTM, CDR2 ANQGSEA. V was cut by 4 bases and J by 9 bases, with 18 bases left in between. The CDR3 coding sequence is TGCAGCGTTGGTACGGATCCCAGAAGGAGCTACACCTTC. It codes for CSVGTDPRRSYTF.